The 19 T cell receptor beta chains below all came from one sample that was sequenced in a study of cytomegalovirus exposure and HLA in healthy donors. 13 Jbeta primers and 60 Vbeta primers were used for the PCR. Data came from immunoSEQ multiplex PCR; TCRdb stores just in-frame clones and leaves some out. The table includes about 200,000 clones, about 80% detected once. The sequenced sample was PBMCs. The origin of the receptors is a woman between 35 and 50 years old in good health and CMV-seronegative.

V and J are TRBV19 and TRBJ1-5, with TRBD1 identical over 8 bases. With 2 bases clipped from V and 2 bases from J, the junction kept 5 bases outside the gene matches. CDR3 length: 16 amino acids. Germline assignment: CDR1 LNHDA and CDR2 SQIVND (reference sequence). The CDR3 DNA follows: TGTGCCAGTAGTATACGCACAGGGGGAGGCAATCAGCCCCAGCATTTT. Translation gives CASSIRTGGGNQPQHF.

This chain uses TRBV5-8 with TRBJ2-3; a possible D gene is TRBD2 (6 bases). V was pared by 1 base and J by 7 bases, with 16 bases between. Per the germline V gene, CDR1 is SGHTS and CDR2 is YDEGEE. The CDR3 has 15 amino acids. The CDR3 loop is CASSLTTGLLYTQYF. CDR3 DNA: TGTGCCAGCAGCTTGACTACGGGACTTTTATATACGCAGTATTTT.

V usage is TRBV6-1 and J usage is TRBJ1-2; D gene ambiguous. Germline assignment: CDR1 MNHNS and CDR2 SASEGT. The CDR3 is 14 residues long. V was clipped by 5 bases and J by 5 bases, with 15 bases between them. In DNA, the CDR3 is TGTGCCAGCAGTCAAGGAGGAGAAGCTTATGGCTACACCTTC. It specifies CASSQGGEAYGYTF.

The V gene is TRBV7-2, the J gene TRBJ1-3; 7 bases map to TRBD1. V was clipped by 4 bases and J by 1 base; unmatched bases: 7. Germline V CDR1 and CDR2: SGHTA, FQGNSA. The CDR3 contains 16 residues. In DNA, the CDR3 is TGTGCCAGCAGCTCACAGGGGATAAAGTCTGGAAACACCATATATTTT. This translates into CASSSQGIKSGNTIYF.

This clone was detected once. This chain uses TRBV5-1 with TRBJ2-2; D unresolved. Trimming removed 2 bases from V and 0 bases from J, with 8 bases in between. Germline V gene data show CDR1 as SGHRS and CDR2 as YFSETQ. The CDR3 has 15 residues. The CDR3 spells CASSFTAANTGELFF. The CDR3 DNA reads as TGCGCCAGCAGCTTCACAGCTGCGAACACCGGGGAGCTGTTTTTT.

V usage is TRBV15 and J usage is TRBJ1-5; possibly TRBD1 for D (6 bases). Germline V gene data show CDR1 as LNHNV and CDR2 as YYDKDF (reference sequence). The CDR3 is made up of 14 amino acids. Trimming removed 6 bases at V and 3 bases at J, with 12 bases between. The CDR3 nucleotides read TGTGCCACCAGAGGTCTGGGGGCCAATCAGCCCCAGCATTTT. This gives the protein CATRGLGANQPQHF.

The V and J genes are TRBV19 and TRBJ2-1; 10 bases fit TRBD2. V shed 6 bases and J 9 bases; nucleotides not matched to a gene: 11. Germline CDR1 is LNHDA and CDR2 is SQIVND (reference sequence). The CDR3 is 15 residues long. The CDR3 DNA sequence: TGTGCCAGTAGACTTAGCGGGAGGACCTACGGTGAGCAGTTCTTC. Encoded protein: CASRLSGRTYGEQFF.

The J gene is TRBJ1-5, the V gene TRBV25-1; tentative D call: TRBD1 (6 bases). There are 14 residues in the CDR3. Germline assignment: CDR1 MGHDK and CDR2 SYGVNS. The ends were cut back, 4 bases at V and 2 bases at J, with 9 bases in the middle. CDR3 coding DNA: TGTGCCAGCAGTGTAGGGGGAGGCAATCAGCCCCAGCATTTT. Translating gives CASSVGGGNQPQHF.

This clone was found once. The CDR3 loop reads CASSSTGRTEAFF. The CDR3, as DNA: TGTGCCAGCAGTTCAACAGGGCGCACTGAAGCTTTCTTT. The rearrangement links TRBV27 to TRBJ1-1; D perhaps matches TRBD1 (6 bases). The germline V gene has CDR1 MNHEY and CDR2 SMNVEV (reference sequence). The CDR3 is made up of 13 amino acids. Trimming took off 4 bases at V and 4 bases at J, with 10 bases between the two ends.

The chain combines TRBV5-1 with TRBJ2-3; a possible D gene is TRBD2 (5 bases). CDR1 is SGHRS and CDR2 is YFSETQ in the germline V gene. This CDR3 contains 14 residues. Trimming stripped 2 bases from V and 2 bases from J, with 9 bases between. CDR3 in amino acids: CASSFSDNTDTQYF. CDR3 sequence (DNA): TGCGCCAGCAGCTTTAGCGACAACACAGATACGCAGTATTTT.

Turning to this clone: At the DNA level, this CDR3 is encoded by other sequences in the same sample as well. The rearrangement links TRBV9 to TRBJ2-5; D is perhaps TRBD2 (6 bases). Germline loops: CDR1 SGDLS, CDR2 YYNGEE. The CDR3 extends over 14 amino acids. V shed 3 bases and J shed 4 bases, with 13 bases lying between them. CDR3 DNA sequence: TGTGCCAGCAGCGCGGGAGCGGGCCTAGAGACCCAGTACTTC. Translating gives CASSAGAGLETQYF.

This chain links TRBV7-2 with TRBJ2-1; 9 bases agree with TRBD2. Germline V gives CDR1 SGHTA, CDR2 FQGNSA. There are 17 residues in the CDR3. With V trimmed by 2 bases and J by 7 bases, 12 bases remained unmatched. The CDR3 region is CASSLRVAGAVGNEQFF. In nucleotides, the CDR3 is TGTGCCAGCAGCTTAAGGGTAGCGGGAGCTGTAGGGAATGAGCAGTTCTTC.

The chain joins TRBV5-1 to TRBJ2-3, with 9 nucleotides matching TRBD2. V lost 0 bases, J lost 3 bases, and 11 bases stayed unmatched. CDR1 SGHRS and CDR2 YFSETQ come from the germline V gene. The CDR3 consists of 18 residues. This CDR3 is CASSLGLAALRGTDTQYF. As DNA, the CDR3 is TGCGCCAGCAGCTTGGGACTAGCGGCTCTAAGAGGAACAGATACGCAGTATTTT.

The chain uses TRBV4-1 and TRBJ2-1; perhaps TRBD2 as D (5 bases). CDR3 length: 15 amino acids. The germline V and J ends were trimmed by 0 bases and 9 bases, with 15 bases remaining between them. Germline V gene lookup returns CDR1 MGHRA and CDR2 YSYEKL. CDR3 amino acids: CASSQDGLVGGEQFF. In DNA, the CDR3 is TGCGCCAGCAGCCAAGACGGACTCGTAGGCGGTGAGCAGTTCTTC.

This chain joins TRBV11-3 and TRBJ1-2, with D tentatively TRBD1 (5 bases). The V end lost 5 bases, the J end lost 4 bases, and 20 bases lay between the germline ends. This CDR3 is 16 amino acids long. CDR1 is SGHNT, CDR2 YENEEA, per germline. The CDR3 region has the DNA TGTGCCAGCAGCCCCTGGGCGGGGGACGGTCCCTATGGCTACACCTTC. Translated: CASSPWAGDGPYGYTF.

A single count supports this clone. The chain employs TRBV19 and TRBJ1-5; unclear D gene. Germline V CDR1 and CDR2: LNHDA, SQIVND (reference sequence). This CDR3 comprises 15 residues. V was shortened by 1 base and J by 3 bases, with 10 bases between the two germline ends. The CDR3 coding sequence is TGTGCCAGTAGTATAGGGCGGCGGAACAATCAGCCCCAGCATTTT. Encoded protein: CASSIGRRNNQPQHF.

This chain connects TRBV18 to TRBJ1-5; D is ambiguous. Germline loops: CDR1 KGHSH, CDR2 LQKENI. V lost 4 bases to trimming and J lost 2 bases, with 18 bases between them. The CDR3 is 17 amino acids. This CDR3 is CASSQLAEKGGNQPQHF. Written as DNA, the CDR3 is TGTGCCAGCTCACAGTTGGCGGAAAAGGGAGGCAATCAGCCCCAGCATTTT.

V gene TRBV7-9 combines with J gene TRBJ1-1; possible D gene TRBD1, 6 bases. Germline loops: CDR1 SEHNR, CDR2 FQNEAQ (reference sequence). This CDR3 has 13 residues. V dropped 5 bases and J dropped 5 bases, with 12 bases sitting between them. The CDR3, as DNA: TGTGCCAGCAGCGCGACAGGCGGGACTGAAGCTTTCTTT. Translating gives CASSATGGTEAFF.

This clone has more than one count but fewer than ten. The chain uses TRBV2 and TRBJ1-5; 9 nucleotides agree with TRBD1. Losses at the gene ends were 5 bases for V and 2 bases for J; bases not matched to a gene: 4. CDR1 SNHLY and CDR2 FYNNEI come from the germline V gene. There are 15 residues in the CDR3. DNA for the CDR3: TGTGCCAGCAGTCCTCGGGACAGGGGCAATCAGCCCCAGCATTTT. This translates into CASSPRDRGNQPQHF.